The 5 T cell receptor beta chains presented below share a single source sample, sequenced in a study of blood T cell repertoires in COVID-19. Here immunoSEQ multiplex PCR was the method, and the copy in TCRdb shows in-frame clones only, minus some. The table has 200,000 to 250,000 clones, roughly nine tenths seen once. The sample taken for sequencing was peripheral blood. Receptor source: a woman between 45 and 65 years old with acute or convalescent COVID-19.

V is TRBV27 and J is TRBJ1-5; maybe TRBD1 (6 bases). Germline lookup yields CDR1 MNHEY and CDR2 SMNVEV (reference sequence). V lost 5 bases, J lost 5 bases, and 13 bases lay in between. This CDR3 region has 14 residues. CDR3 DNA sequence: TGTGCCAGCAGTCTAATATCAGGGGATCAGCCCCAGCATTTT. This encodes CASSLISGDQPQHF.

The CDR3 region has the DNA TGCGCCAGCAGCTTGGGCCAGGGCGGGAGTGCGTTCTTC. Protein product: CASSLGQGGSAFF. This chain joins TRBV5-1 and TRBJ2-1; TRBD2 agrees at 7 bases. CDR1 and CDR2 (germline): SGHRS, YFSETQ. V shed 0 bases, J shed 15 bases, and the junction held 9 bases outside the gene matches. This CDR3 has 13 amino acids.

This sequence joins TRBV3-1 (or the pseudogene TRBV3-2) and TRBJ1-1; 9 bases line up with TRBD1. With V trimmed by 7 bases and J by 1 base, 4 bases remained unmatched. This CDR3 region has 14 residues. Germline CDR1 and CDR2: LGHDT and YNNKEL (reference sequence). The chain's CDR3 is CASTAGQGNTEAFF. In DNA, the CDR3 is TGTGCCAGCACCGCGGGACAGGGGAACACTGAAGCTTTCTTT.

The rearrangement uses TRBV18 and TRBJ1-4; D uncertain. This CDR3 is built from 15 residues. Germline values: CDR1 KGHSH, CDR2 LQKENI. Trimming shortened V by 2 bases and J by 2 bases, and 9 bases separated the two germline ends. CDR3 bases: TGTGCCAGCTCACCAGGAGACTCGACTAATGAAAAACTGTTTTTT. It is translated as CASSPGDSTNEKLFF.

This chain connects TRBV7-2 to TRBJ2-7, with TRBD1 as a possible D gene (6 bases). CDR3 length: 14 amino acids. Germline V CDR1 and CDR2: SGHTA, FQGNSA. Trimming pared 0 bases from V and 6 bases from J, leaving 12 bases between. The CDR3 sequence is CASSLAGTSPEQYF. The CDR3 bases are TGTGCCAGCAGCTTAGCCGGGACATCTCCCGAGCAGTACTTC.